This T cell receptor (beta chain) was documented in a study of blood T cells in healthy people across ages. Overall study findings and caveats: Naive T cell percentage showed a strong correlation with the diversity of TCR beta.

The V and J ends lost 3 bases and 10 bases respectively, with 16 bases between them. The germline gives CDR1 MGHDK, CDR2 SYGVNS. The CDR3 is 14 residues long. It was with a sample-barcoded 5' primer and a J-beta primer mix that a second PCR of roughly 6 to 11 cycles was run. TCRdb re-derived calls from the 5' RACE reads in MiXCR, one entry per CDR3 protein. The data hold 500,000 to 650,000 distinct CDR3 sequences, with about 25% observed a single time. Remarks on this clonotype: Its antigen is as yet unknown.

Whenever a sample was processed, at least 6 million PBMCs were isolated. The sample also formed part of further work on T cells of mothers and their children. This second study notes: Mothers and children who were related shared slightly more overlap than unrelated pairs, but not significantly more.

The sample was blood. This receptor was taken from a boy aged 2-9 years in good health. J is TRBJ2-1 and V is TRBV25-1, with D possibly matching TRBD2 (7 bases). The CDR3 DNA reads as TGTGCCAGCAGTGATCATTCGGGGGGCCGGGAGCAGTTCTTC. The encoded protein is CASSDHSGGREQFF. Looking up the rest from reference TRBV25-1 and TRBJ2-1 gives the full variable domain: EADIYQTPRYLVIGTGKKITLECSQTMGHDKMYWYQQDPGMELHLIHYSYGVNSTEKGDLSSESTVSRIRTEHFPLTLESARPSHTSQYLCASSDHSGGREQFFGPGTRLTVL.